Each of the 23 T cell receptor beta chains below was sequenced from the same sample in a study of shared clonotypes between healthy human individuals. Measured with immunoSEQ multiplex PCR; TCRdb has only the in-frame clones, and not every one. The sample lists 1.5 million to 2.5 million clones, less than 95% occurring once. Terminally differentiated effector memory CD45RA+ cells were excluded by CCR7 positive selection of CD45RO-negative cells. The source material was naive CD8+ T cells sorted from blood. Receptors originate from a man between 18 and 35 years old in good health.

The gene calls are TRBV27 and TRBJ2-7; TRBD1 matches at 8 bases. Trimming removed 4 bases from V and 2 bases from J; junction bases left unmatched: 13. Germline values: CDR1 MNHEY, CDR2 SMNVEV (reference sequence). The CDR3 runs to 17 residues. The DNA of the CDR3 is TGTGCCAGCAGTTATAGCTCGGGGGACAGGCTAACCTACGAGCAGTACTTC. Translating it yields CASSYSSGDRLTYEQYF.

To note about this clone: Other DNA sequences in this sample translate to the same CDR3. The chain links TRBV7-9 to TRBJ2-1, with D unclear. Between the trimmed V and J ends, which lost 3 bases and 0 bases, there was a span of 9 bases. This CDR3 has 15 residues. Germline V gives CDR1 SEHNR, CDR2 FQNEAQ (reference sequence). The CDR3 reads CASSLDGSSYNEQFF. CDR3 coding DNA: TGTGCCAGCAGCTTGGACGGTAGCTCCTACAATGAGCAGTTCTTC.

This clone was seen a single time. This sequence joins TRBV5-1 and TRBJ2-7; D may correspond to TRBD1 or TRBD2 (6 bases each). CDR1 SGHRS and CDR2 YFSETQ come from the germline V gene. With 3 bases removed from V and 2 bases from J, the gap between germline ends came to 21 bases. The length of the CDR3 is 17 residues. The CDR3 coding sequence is TGCGCCAGCAGCTCCCTCTCCGGAAGGGGGACTCCCTACGAGCAGTACTTC. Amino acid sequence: CASSSLSGRGTPYEQYF.

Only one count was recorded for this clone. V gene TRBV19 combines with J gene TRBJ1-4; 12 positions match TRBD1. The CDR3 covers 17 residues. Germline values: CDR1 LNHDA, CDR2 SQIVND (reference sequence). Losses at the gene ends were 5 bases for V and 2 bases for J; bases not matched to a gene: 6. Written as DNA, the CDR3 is TGTGCCAGTAGTCCGCCGGGACAGGGGGCGACTAATGAAAAACTGTTTTTT. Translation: CASSPPGQGATNEKLFF.

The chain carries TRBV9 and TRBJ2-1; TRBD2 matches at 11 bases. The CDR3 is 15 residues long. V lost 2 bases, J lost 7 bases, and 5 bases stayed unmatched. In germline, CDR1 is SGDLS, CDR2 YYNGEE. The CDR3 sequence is CASSVSGGAENEQFF. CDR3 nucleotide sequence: TGTGCCAGCAGCGTTAGCGGGGGGGCGGAAAATGAGCAGTTCTTC.

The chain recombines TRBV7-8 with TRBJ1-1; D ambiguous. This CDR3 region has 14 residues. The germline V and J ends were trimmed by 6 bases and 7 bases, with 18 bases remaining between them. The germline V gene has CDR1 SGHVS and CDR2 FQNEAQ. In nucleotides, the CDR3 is TGTGCCAGCAGTATTGTCTGGGAGGGAGGTGAAGCTTTCTTT. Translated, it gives CASSIVWEGGEAFF.

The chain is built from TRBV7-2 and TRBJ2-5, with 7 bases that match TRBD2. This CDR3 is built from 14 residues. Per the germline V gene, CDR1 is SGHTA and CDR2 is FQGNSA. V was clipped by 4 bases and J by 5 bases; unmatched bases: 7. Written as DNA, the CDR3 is TGTGCCAGCAGCTATCCGGGGGGTCCTGAGACCCAGTACTTC. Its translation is CASSYPGGPETQYF. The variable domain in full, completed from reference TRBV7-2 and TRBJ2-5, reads GAGVSQSPSNKVTEKGKDVELRCDPISGHTALYWYRQSLGQGLEFLIYFQGNSAPDKSGLPSDRFSAERTGGSVSTLTIQRTQQEDSAVYLCASSYPGGPETQYFGPGTRLLVL.

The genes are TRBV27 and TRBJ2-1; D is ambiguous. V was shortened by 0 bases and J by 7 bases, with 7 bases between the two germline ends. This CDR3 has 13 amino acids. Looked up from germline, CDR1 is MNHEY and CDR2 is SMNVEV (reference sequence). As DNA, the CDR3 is TGTGCCAGCAGTTTATCGAGGATAAATGAGCAGTTCTTC. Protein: CASSLSRINEQFF.

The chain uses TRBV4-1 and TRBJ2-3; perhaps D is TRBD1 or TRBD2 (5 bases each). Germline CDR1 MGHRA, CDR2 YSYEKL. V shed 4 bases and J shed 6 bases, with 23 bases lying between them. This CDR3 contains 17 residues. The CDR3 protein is CASSPLPGPISEDTQYF. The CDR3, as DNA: TGCGCCAGCAGCCCCCTACCGGGACCTATCTCGGAGGATACGCAGTATTTT.

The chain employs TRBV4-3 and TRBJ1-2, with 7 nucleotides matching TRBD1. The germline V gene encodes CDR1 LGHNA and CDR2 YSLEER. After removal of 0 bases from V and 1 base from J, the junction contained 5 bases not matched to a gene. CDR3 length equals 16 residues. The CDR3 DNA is TGCGCCAGCAGCCAAGAAAAGGACAGGATTAACTATGGCTACACCTTC. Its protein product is CASSQEKDRINYGYTF.

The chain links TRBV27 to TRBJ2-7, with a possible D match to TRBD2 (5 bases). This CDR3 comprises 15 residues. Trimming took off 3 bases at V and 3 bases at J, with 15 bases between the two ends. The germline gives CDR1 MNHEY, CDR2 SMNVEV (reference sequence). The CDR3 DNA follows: TGTGCCAGCAGTTTGTTTGGGAGTGGATACTACGAGCAGTACTTC. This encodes CASSLFGSGYYEQYF.

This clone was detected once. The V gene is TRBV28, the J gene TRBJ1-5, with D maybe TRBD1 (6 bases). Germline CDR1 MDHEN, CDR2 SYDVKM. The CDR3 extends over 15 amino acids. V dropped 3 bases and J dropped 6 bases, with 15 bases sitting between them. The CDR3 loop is CASSLWGQGGQPQHF. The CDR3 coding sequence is TGTGCCAGCAGTTTGTGGGGTCAAGGGGGTCAGCCCCAGCATTTT.

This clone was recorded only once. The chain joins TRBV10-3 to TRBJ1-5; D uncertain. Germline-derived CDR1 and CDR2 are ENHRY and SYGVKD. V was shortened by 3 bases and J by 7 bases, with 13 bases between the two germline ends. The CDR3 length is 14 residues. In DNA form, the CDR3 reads TGTGCCATCAGTGACCCCGATTCGAAGCAGCCCCAGCATTTT. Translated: CAISDPDSKQPQHF.

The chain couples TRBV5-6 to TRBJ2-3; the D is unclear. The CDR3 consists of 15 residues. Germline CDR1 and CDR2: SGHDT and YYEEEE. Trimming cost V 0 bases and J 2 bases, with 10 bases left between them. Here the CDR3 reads CASSLGGTYTDTQYF. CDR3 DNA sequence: TGTGCCAGCAGCTTGGGGGGAACATACACAGATACGCAGTATTTT.

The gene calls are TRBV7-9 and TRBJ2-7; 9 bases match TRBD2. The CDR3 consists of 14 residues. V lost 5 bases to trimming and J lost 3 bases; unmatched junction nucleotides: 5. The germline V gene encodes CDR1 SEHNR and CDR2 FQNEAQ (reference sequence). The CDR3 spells CASSHRTSDYEQYF. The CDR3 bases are TGTGCCAGCAGCCACCGGACTAGCGACTACGAGCAGTACTTC.

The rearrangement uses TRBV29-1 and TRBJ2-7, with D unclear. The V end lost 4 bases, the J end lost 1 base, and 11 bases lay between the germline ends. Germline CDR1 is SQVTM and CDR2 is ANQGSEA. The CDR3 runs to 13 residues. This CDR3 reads CSVGPGQSYEQYF. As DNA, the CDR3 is TGCAGCGTTGGTCCTGGGCAATCCTACGAGCAGTACTTC.

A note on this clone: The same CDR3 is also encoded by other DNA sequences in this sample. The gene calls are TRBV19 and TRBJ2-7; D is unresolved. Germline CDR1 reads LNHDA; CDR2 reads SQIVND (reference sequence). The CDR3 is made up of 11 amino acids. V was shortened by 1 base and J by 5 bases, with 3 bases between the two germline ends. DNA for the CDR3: TGTGCCAGTAGTATAGCAAACGAGCAGTACTTC. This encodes CASSIANEQYF.

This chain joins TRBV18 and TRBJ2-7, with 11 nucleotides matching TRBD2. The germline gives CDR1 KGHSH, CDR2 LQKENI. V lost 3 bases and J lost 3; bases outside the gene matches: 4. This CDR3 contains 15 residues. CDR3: CASSPGLADIYEQYF. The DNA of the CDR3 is TGTGCCAGCTCACCGGGACTAGCGGACATCTACGAGCAGTACTTC.

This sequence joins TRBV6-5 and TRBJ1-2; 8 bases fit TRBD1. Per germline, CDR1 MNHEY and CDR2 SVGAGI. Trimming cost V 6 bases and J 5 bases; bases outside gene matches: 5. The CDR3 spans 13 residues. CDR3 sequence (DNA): TGTGCCAGCAGGGGGACAGGACAGTATGGCTACACCTTC. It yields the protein CASRGTGQYGYTF.

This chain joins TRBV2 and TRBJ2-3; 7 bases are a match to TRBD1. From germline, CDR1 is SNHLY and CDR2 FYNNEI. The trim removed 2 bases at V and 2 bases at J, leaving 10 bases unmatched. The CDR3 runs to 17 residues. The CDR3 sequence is CASSESGDRDLTDTQYF. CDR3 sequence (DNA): TGTGCCAGCAGTGAATCAGGAGACAGGGACCTCACAGATACGCAGTATTTT.

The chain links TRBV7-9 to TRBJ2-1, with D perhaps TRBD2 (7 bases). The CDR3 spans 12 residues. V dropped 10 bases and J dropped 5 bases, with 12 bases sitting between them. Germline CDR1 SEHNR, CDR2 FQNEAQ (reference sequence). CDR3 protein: CAKGGRNNEQFF. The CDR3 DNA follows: TGTGCCAAGGGGGGGCGTAACAATGAGCAGTTCTTC.

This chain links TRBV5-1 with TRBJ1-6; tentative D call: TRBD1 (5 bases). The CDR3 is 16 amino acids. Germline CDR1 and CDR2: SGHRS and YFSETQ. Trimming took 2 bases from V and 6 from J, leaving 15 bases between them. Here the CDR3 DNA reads TGCGCCAGCAGCTTCGGGACGGAGTCGAGTAATTCACCCCTCCACTTT. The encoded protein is CASSFGTESSNSPLHF.

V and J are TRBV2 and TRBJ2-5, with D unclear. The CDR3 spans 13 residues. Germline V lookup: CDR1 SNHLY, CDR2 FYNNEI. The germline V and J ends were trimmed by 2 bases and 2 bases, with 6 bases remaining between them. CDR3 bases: TGTGCCAGCAGTGAACTCCGGCAAGAGACCCAGTACTTC. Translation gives CASSELRQETQYF.